The 32 T cell receptor beta chains given below trace back to one sample, sequenced in a study of regulatory T cells in long-lasting Graves disease. Construction of the TCR beta libraries employed iRepertoire HTBI primers in conjunction with Arm-PCR of CDR3 regions. MiXCR, applied by TCRdb to the multiplex PCR reads, yields one record per CDR3 protein. The sample yields about 420,000 distinct CDR3 sequences, less than 20% seen once. Regarding time point: newly diagnosed GD, antithyroid drugs for less than 3 months. Making the TCR library involved RNA that had been extracted from PBMCs. The data also belong to a second study, concerning T cells in Graves' hyperthyroidism and ophthalmopathy.

Material: peripheral blood mononuclear cells (PBMCs), obtained at new diagnosis, from a patient treated with antithyroid drugs. All receptors derive from a young woman with Graves disease.

Turning to this clonotype: At one boundary the junction diverges from the germline segment, which might be a read error. The chain carries TRBV5-1 and TRBJ1-1; no clear D. Germline assignment: CDR1 SGHRS and CDR2 YFSETQ. The CDR3 loop spans 15 amino acids. CDR3 residues: CASSSVGVLNTEAFF. In DNA form, the CDR3 reads TGTGCCAGCAGCTCCGTGGGCGTTCTTAACACTGAAGCTTTCTTT.

This clonotype was found many times. The chain employs TRBV28 and TRBJ2-3; tentatively, D is TRBD2 (6 bases). This CDR3 is 14 amino acids long. Germline lookup yields CDR1 MDHEN and CDR2 SYDVKM. Trimming took 7 bases from V and 3 from J, leaving 14 bases between them. CDR3 sequence (DNA): TGTGCCAGCAAGGAGGGGCGCTGGACAGATACGCAGTATTTT. Protein sequence: CASKEGRWTDTQYF.

Only a few counts were recorded for this clonotype. The gene calls are TRBV15 and TRBJ2-5; D not certain. This CDR3 contains 15 residues. Trimming took off 0 bases at V and 5 bases at J, with 13 bases between the two ends. CDR1 LNHNV and CDR2 YYDKDF come from the germline V gene (reference sequence). The CDR3 DNA reads as TGTGCCACCAGCAGAGACCCCGACCCACGGGAGACCCAGTACTTC. Translating it yields CATSRDPDPRETQYF.

In its sample, this clonotype was seen many times. The V call is TRBV11-3, the J call TRBJ2-2; D not resolved. V was pared by 4 bases and J by 3 bases, with 9 bases between. The germline V gene encodes CDR1 SGHNT and CDR2 YENEEA. The CDR3 loop spans 14 amino acids. The CDR3 DNA reads TGTGCCAGCAGCTCCGGATCGTACACCGGGGAGCTGTTTTTT. It is translated as CASSSGSYTGELFF.

This chain links TRBV6-1 with TRBJ1-2; tentatively, D is TRBD1 (5 bases). CDR3 length: 13 amino acids. Per germline, CDR1 MNHNS and CDR2 SASEGT. V was cut by 6 bases and J by 3 bases, with 11 bases left in between. As DNA, the CDR3 is TGTGCCAGCAGCGAGGGAGGGGACTATGGCTACACCTTC. Its protein is CASSEGGDYGYTF.

There are a few counts of this clonotype. The chain couples TRBV3-1 to TRBJ2-1; 10 bases are a match to TRBD2. Losses at the gene ends were 5 bases for V and 6 bases for J; bases not matched to a gene: 10. CDR1 is LGHDT, CDR2 YNNKEL, per germline (reference sequence). The CDR3 contains 16 residues. The CDR3 sequence is CASSNTIAGGFNEQFF. For the CDR3, the DNA is TGTGCCAGCAGCAATACAATAGCGGGAGGCTTCAATGAGCAGTTCTTC.

The sample holds many counts of this clonotype. The CDR3 reads CASSLGGRGGETQYF. CDR3 DNA: TGTGCCAGCAGCTTGGGCGGGAGAGGGGGAGAGACCCAGTACTTC. This chain connects TRBV5-4 to TRBJ2-5; perhaps TRBD2 as D (7 bases). V was cut by 0 bases and J by 4 bases, with 13 bases left in between. Germline V gene sequence: CDR1 SGHNT, CDR2 YYREEE (reference sequence). The CDR3 is 15 amino acids. Complete variable domain (other parts from reference TRBV5-4 and TRBJ2-5): ETGVTQSPTHLIKTRGQQVTLRCSSQSGHNTVSWYQQALGQGPQFIFQYYREEENGRGNFPPRFSGLQFPNYSSELNVNALELDDSALYLCASSLGGRGGETQYFGPGTRLLVL.

This clonotype was seen more than once but under ten times. The rearrangement uses TRBV19 and TRBJ1-2; possibly TRBD1 for D (5 bases). Germline assignment: CDR1 LNHDA and CDR2 SQIVND (reference sequence). The CDR3 length is 13 residues. Deletions cut 3 bases from V and 6 bases from J, with 11 bases between. DNA for the CDR3: TGTGCCAGTAGTATGTGGGGACGAGATGGCTACACCTTC. This gives the protein CASSMWGRDGYTF.

The sample holds many counts of this clonotype. The rearrangement uses TRBV6-2 or TRBV6-3 and TRBJ2-7, with TRBD1 matching 7 bases. Germline V gene sequence: CDR1 MNHEY, CDR2 SVGEGT. Trimming removed 5 bases from V and 0 bases from J; junction bases left unmatched: 4. The CDR3 loop spans 14 amino acids. CDR3 coding DNA: TGTGCCAGCAGTCTGGGACAGAACTCCTACGAGCAGTACTTC. Amino acid sequence: CASSLGQNSYEQYF.

This clonotype was observed at least ten times. This chain links TRBV29-1 with TRBJ1-2; no firm D call. The length of the CDR3 is 12 residues. Germline V lookup: CDR1 SQVTM, CDR2 ANQGSEA. V was pared by 4 bases and J by 5 bases, with 11 bases between. CDR3 amino acids: CSVARGAYGYTF. The CDR3 DNA reads as TGCAGCGTTGCCCGGGGAGCTTATGGCTACACCTTC.

This clonotype occurred many times. The rearrangement links TRBV20-1 to TRBJ1-1; D not certain. Between the trimmed V and J ends, which lost 3 bases and 8 bases, there was a span of 13 bases. The CDR3 loop spans 12 amino acids. Germline V gene lookup returns CDR1 DFQATT and CDR2 SNEGSKA (reference sequence). The CDR3 sequence is CSASLRDIEAFF. CDR3 in DNA: TGCAGTGCTAGCTTGAGGGATATCGAAGCTTTCTTT.

This clonotype has only a few counts. At one end, the junction sequence differs from germline, possibly due to a read error. The chain is built from TRBV28 and TRBJ2-4; D might be TRBD1 (5 bases). CDR3 length: 14 amino acids. The germline gives CDR1 MDHEN, CDR2 SYDVKM. CDR3 nucleotide sequence: TGTGCCAGCAGTTCCAGGGTCTCCCTAAACATTCGGTACTTC. Translation gives CASSSRVSLNIRYF.

About this clonotype: Since no conserved phenylalanine or tryptophan closes the CDR3, a read error is the likely cause. V and J are TRBV20-1 and TRBJ2-5; 8 nucleotides agree with TRBD1. V was pared by 6 bases and J by 7 bases, with 10 bases of the junction left unmatched. CDR3 length: 13 amino acids. Looked up from germline, CDR1 is DFQATT and CDR2 is SNEGSKA (reference sequence). The CDR3 DNA reads as TGCAGTGCGCCCCGGGACAGGTGGGCGACCCAGTACTTA. This sequence encodes CSAPRDRWATQYL.

Worth noting for this clonotype: This sequence may be a read error, since a much larger clone differs from it by one base. J is TRBJ2-3 and V is TRBV6-2 or TRBV6-3, with a weak D call TRBD1 (6 bases). The J call is uncertain, as TRBJ2-1 better fits the DNA end. Germline V lookup: CDR1 MNHEY, CDR2 SVGEGT. The CDR3 is 15 amino acids. DNA of the CDR3: TGTACCAGCAGTTACTGGGACACACAAAGAGATGAGCAGTTCTTC. This codes for CTSSYWDTQRDEQFF.

This clonotype was seen many times. The J gene is TRBJ2-1, the V gene TRBV7-9; 7 nucleotides line up with TRBD1. CDR1 and CDR2 from the germline V gene are SEHNR and FQNEAQ (reference sequence). Losses at the gene ends were 5 bases for V and 4 bases for J; bases not matched to a gene: 8. The CDR3 has 15 residues. In DNA, the CDR3 is TGTGCCAGCAGCACGGGACAGAGTCATTACAATGAGCAGTTCTTC. Translation: CASSTGQSHYNEQFF.

This clonotype came up many times. This sequence joins TRBV29-1 and TRBJ2-7, with 9 bases matching TRBD2. The junction had 4 bases not matched to a gene; V was cut back by 1 base and J by 0 bases. CDR1 and CDR2 from the germline V gene are SQVTM and ANQGSEA. CDR3 length: 15 residues. The DNA for the CDR3 is TGCAGCGTTGAAGGTGTTAGCGGGAGCTCCTACGAGCAGTACTTC. Its translation: CSVEGVSGSSYEQYF.

In its sample, this clonotype was seen a few times. V gene TRBV5-1 combines with J gene TRBJ1-1; D gene uncertain. V shed 4 bases and J shed 4 bases, with 14 bases lying between them. Germline CDR1 reads SGHRS; CDR2 reads YFSETQ. The CDR3 has 14 residues. The CDR3, as DNA: TGCGCCAGCAGCGTCACTGTTTTGAGCACTGAAGCTTTCTTT. This encodes CASSVTVLSTEAFF. The whole variable domain, remainder taken from reference TRBV5-1 and TRBJ1-1, is KAGVTQTPRYLIKTRGQQVTLSCSPISGHRSVSWYQQTPGQGLQFLFEYFSETQRNKGNFPGRFSGRQFSNSRSEMNVSTLELGDSALYLCASSVTVLSTEAFFGQGTRLTVV.

The chain employs TRBV10-3 and TRBJ1-1, with TRBD1 identical over 8 bases. After removal of 6 bases from V and 6 bases from J, the junction contained 6 bases not matched to a gene. The CDR3 runs 13 residues. CDR1 and CDR2 from the germline V gene are ENHRY and SYGVKD. This chain's CDR3 is CAIRRQGTAEAFF. The CDR3 DNA follows: TGTGCCATCAGAAGACAGGGGACGGCTGAAGCTTTCTTT.

The sample holds many counts of this clonotype. The rearrangement joins TRBV12-3 or TRBV12-4 to TRBJ2-3; 8 bases match TRBD2. CDR3 size: 16 residues. V was pared by 2 bases and J by 7 bases, with 11 bases of the junction left unmatched. CDR3 amino acids: CASSLPPGGPGNTQYF. In DNA form, the CDR3 reads TGTGCCAGCAGTTTACCTCCGGGAGGGCCGGGGAATACGCAGTATTTT.

This clonotype was seen ten or more times. V is TRBV12-3 or TRBV12-4 and J is TRBJ2-2; D assignment may be TRBD1 or TRBD2 (6 bases each). This CDR3 region has 15 residues. Trimming cost V 4 bases and J 5 bases, with 14 bases left between them. In nucleotides, the CDR3 is TGTGCCAGCAGTTCCGGCCCGGGGGCGACCGGGGAGCTGTTTTTT. Translating it yields CASSSGPGATGELFF.

On this clonotype: This sequence may be a read error, since a much larger clone differs from it by one base. This chain uses TRBV12-3 or TRBV12-4 with TRBJ2-3; maybe TRBD2 (5 bases). The CDR3 contains 14 residues. Trimming stripped 7 bases from V and 6 bases from J, with 17 bases between. This CDR3 reads CASKARTRDDTQYF. DNA for the CDR3: TGTGCCAGCAAAGCTAGGACTCGAGACGATACGCAGTATTTT.

In its sample, this clonotype was seen many times. This CDR3 is CASSTQANSYNEQFF. The CDR3 DNA is TGTGCCAGCAGTACCCAAGCGAACTCCTACAATGAGCAGTTCTTC. This rearrangement joins TRBV6-1 to TRBJ2-1; no reliable D call. Germline V gene sequence: CDR1 MNHNS, CDR2 SASEGT. The V and J ends lost 5 bases and 0 bases respectively, with 11 bases between them. CDR3 length: 15 amino acids.

As to this clonotype: A much larger clone differs from this one at a single base, so this may be a read error. V gene TRBV20-1 combines with J gene TRBJ2-1, with TRBD2 identical over 7 bases. The CDR3 contains 13 residues. Germline-derived CDR1 and CDR2 are DFQATT and SNEGSKA (reference sequence). The CDR3 loop reads CSAILAAYNQQFF. CDR3 sequence (DNA): TGCAGTGCTATTCTAGCGGCCTACAATCAGCAGTTCTTC.

In its sample, this clonotype was seen many times. This chain links TRBV5-1 with TRBJ1-1, with D possibly TRBD1 on 5 matching bases. Germline V gives CDR1 SGHRS, CDR2 YFSETQ. The CDR3 has 13 residues. The ends were cut back, 0 bases at V and 5 bases at J, with 8 bases in the middle. The CDR3 protein is CASSLGRVTEAFF. The CDR3, as DNA: TGCGCCAGCAGCTTGGGCAGGGTTACTGAAGCTTTCTTT.

The chain couples TRBV5-1 to TRBJ2-7; 8 bases line up with TRBD1. Germline CDR1 and CDR2: SGHRS and YFSETQ. This CDR3 spans 16 amino acids. Trimming cost V 3 bases and J 6 bases; bases outside gene matches: 14. The CDR3 reads CASSSARGQVVREQYF. CDR3 bases: TGCGCCAGCAGCTCAGCCCGGGGACAGGTTGTCCGCGAGCAGTACTTC.

This clonotype was seen only a few times. The chain recombines TRBV15 with TRBJ1-1; D is unclear. Trimming took off 5 bases at V and 6 bases at J, with 10 bases between the two ends. The CDR3 sequence is 12 residues long. Germline loops: CDR1 LNHNV, CDR2 YYDKDF (reference sequence). CDR3 amino acids: CATSARGAEAFF. DNA of the CDR3: TGTGCCACCAGCGCTCGGGGAGCTGAAGCTTTCTTT.

As concerns this clonotype: Since a much larger clone is just one base distant, this may be a read error. This chain connects TRBV27 to TRBJ1-2; possibly TRBD1 for D (5 bases). Trimming took off 7 bases at V and 4 bases at J, with 19 bases between the two ends. CDR1 is MNHEY, CDR2 SMNVEV, per germline (reference sequence). The CDR3 totals 15 residues. The CDR3 coding sequence is TGTGCCAGCATTGACCGAGGGCAGGGTAGCTATGGCTACACCTTC. Protein: CASIDRGQGSYGYTF.

This clonotype was found many times. This sequence joins TRBV12-3 or TRBV12-4 and TRBJ2-7; unclear D gene. The CDR3 is 13 residues long. V lost 1 base and J lost 2, with 6 bases in between. This CDR3 is CASSLVYAYEQYF. In DNA, the CDR3 is TGTGCCAGCAGTTTAGTCTATGCCTACGAGCAGTACTTC.

V usage is TRBV6-6 and J usage is TRBJ1-2; 7 bases map to TRBD1. V shed 0 bases and J 8 bases; nucleotides not matched to a gene: 6. The CDR3 totals 14 residues. In germline, CDR1 is MNHNY, CDR2 SVGAGI (reference sequence). This chain's CDR3 is CASSYSGQRRGYTF. The CDR3 nucleotides read TGTGCCAGCAGTTACTCGGGACAGCGTCGCGGCTACACCTTC.

This clonotype was picked up many times. V gene TRBV7-2 combines with J gene TRBJ2-7; D unresolved. This CDR3 spans 13 amino acids. Germline V gene data show CDR1 as SGHTA and CDR2 as FQGNSA. V gave up 2 bases and J gave up 4 bases, with 9 bases separating them. For the CDR3, the DNA is TGTGCCAGCAGCTTACCCTCAGTTTACGAGCAGTACTTC. This gives the protein CASSLPSVYEQYF.

This clonotype turned up a few times. The conserved final phenylalanine or tryptophan is absent from the CDR3, which likely points to a read error. The chain joins TRBV30 to TRBJ2-1; the D is unclear. Germline-derived CDR1 and CDR2 are GTSNPN and SVGIG (reference sequence). This CDR3 comprises 13 residues. Between the trimmed V and J ends, which lost 0 bases and 10 bases, there was a span of 13 bases. DNA of the CDR3: TGTGCCTGGAGTGTCGGACCGCCGATAGAGCAGTTCCTC. This gives the protein CAWSVGPPIEQFL.

V gene TRBV20-1 combines with J gene TRBJ2-6, with D possibly TRBD2 on 5 matching bases. Germline CDR1 and CDR2: DFQATT and SNEGSKA (reference sequence). Trimming removed 0 bases at V and 2 bases at J, with 8 bases between. This CDR3 has 15 residues. CDR3 amino acids: CSARERTAGANVLTF. CDR3 DNA: TGCAGTGCTAGAGAGAGGACTGCTGGGGCCAACGTCCTGACTTTC.